The clone carrying this T cell receptor beta chain was seen a handful of times. Each CDR3 protein gets one entry after TCRdb re-called the 5' RACE reads with MiXCR. This sample yields 500,000 to 550,000 distinct CDR3 sequences, of which around 21% are seen a single time; about 12% belongs to the top ten. The source of the sample is a study of T-cell memory formation after mild COVID-19. With 2 bases clipped from V and 2 bases from J, the junction kept 6 bases outside the gene matches. Germline CDR1 MNHNS, CDR2 SASEGT. This CDR3 contains 17 residues. Source material: PBMCs or a T cell subset sorted from them (not recorded which). This clonotype was sampled from an adult woman who had mild COVID-19 (a few samples of this study predate the infection). Cell type and time point are not known. The J gene is TRBJ2-2, the V gene TRBV6-1; the match to TRBD2 covers 9 bases. The DNA for the CDR3 is TGTGCCAGCAGTGAAATGTGGCTAGCGGGAAACACCGGGGAGCTGTTTTTT. Its protein product is CASSEMWLAGNTGELFF.